This passage covers 10 T cell receptor beta chains from one sample sequenced in a study of neurological immune-mediated disorders. TCRdb reanalysed the 5' RACE reads using MiXCR and keeps one entry per CDR3 protein. The table has approximately 40,000 distinct CDR3 sequences, around 13% seen once. Input material: CD4+ T cells from blood. The receptors here all came from a woman aged 60-75 years with HTLV-1-associated myelopathy (HAM/TSP).

This clonotype was picked up many times. This rearrangement joins TRBV7-2 to TRBJ1-5, with D perhaps TRBD1 (5 bases). The V and J ends lost 1 base and 6 bases respectively, with 16 bases between them. This CDR3 is built from 16 residues. Per the germline V gene, CDR1 is SGHTA and CDR2 is FQGNSA. CDR3: CASSLGLQGWTQPQHF. The CDR3 DNA reads TGTGCCAGCAGCTTAGGTTTGCAGGGTTGGACTCAGCCCCAGCATTTT.

This clonotype has a count of ten or more. The V gene is TRBV7-8, the J gene TRBJ2-7; unclear D gene. CDR3 size: 14 residues. V lost 3 bases, J lost 3 bases, and 12 bases lay in between. Germline V gives CDR1 SGHVS, CDR2 FQNEAQ. CDR3 region: CASSLAFYGYEQYF. The CDR3 DNA sequence: TGTGCCAGCAGCTTGGCCTTTTACGGCTACGAGCAGTACTTC.

This clonotype appeared a few times. This chain joins TRBV20-1 and TRBJ2-5; unclear D gene. Germline assignment: CDR1 DFQATT and CDR2 SNEGSKA (reference sequence). Trimming shortened V by 3 bases and J by 2 bases, and 7 bases separated the two germline ends. CDR3 length equals 12 residues. In nucleotides, the CDR3 is TGCAGTGCTAGGCGCCTGCAAGAGACCCAGTACTTC. Translated: CSARRLQETQYF.

This clonotype was recorded at least ten times. J is TRBJ2-5 and V is TRBV20-1, with 7 bases matching TRBD2. This CDR3 contains 12 residues. The germline gives CDR1 DFQATT, CDR2 SNEGSKA (reference sequence). V dropped 7 bases and J dropped 6; count of bases not matched to a gene: 8. CDR3 sequence: CSVLGGGKTQYF. The CDR3 coding sequence is TGCAGTGTTCTGGGGGGGGGGAAGACCCAGTACTTC.

This rearrangement joins TRBV15 to TRBJ2-5, with unresolved D. Germline-derived CDR1 and CDR2 are LNHNV and YYDKDF (reference sequence). Trimming took 0 bases from V and 9 from J, leaving 11 bases between them. The CDR3 consists of 13 residues. The CDR3 bases are TGTGCCACCAGCAGAGAACCAGCAAGGGCCCAGTACTTC. This codes for CATSREPARAQYF.

In this sample, this clonotype turned up many times. A junction boundary mismatches the germline segment, possibly from a read error. The genes are TRBV5-5 and TRBJ1-2, with TRBD1 matching over 8 bases. CDR3 length equals 14 residues. Germline CDR1 is SGHKS and CDR2 is YYEKEE (reference sequence). CDR3 protein: CASSPDRGSRPLSF. The CDR3 DNA sequence: TGTGCCAGCAGCCCCGACAGGGGAAGTCGGCCCCTCTCCTTC. Supplemented by reference TRBV5-5 and TRBJ1-2, the full variable domain reads DAGVTQSPTHLIKTRGQQVTLRCSPISGHKSVSWYQQVLGQGPQFIFQYYEKEERGRGNFPDRFSARQFPNYSSELNVNALLLGDSALYLCASSPDRGSRPLSFGSGTRLTVV.

This clonotype was recorded many times. This chain links TRBV5-4 with TRBJ1-4; a weak D match, TRBD1 (5 bases). The CDR3 covers 16 residues. V dropped 3 bases and J dropped 2 bases, with 14 bases sitting between them. Per germline, CDR1 SGHNT and CDR2 YYREEE (reference sequence). CDR3 sequence: CASSSDSLGTNEKLFF. CDR3 coding DNA: TGTGCCAGCAGCTCCGACAGCCTTGGGACTAATGAAAAACTGTTTTTT.

This clonotype appeared many times. The chain carries TRBV20-1 and TRBJ1-1, with 7 bases fitting TRBD1. The CDR3 loop spans 16 amino acids. The V and J ends lost 6 bases and 3 bases, in that order; junction bases with no gene match: 16. Per germline, CDR1 DFQATT and CDR2 SNEGSKA (reference sequence). The CDR3 sequence: CSARGPRDRWDTEAFF. The DNA of the CDR3 is TGCAGTGCCCGGGGGCCTAGGGACAGATGGGACACTGAAGCTTTCTTT.

The rearrangement joins TRBV2 to TRBJ2-7, with 9 bases lining up with TRBD1. Germline V lookup: CDR1 SNHLY, CDR2 FYNNEI. This CDR3 spans 16 amino acids. The V gene end was trimmed by 7 bases and the J gene end by 7 bases; junction bases not matched to a gene: 17. The CDR3 DNA reads as TGTGCCAGCACCCAAACGGGACAGGGAATCTCTCGTGAGCAGTACTTC. Protein product: CASTQTGQGISREQYF.

This clonotype was counted ten times or more. This chain uses TRBV6-5 with TRBJ2-2, with TRBD1 matching over 7 bases. The J segment lost 4 bases and the V segment lost 0 bases, leaving 23 bases of the junction unmatched. The CDR3 is 22 amino acids. Germline V CDR1 and CDR2: MNHEY, SVGAGI. This CDR3 is CASSYSMNRGWGLARSTGELFF. For the CDR3, the DNA is TGTGCCAGCAGTTACTCGATGAACAGGGGTTGGGGTTTAGCGCGAAGCACCGGGGAGCTGTTTTTT.